The T cell receptor (beta chain) described here comes from a study of response to subunit inactivated influenza vaccine (dated by TCRdb to the late 2010s). The study in broad terms: Deep quantitative T cell receptor repertoire profiling was used in the study to track responses to a trivalent subunit inactivated influenza vaccine. Overall results and qualifications from the work: According to the authors, only a limited number of new T cells may be recruited by each seasonal influenza vaccination.

There are a few counts of this clonotype. Its antigen remains undetermined. Per-base quality was not reported, and no clone a single base away is much larger than it. As encoded in the germline V gene (reference sequence), CDR1 is SEHNR while CDR2 is FQNEAQ. The V end loses 5 bases and the J end loses 3 bases, and a stretch of 14 bases separates them. Its CDR3 holds 15 amino acids, cysteine through phenylalanine. Just CDR3 DNA is preserved here, 45 bases in frame from base 1. The library came from RT-PCR. Reads for this sample came from an Illumina HiSeq 2500. TCRdb reanalyzed the raw reads on its own, using fastp at Q25 for trimming and MiXCR for clone calling, and kept in-frame beta chains. Duplicate CDR3 protein sequences are folded into a single record with the most common DNA and genes. The sample table contains about 620,000 distinct CDR3 sequences; only one count was recorded for 10% to 15% of them. The biggest ten clones account for 9.5% to 13% of the sample.

The receptor chain draws on TRBV7-9 and TRBJ1-3, with the D segment identity uncertain. This TCR derives from a man aged 45-60 years who received an inactivated influenza vaccine. Donor details come from another sample of the same person, matched by shared clones. Here the sequenced sample was PBMCs from blood, taken on the day of vaccination. The CDR3 is CASSLHTGGGNTIYF. The sequence in DNA is TGTGCCAGCAGCCTCCACACGGGAGGTGGAAACACCATATATTTT.